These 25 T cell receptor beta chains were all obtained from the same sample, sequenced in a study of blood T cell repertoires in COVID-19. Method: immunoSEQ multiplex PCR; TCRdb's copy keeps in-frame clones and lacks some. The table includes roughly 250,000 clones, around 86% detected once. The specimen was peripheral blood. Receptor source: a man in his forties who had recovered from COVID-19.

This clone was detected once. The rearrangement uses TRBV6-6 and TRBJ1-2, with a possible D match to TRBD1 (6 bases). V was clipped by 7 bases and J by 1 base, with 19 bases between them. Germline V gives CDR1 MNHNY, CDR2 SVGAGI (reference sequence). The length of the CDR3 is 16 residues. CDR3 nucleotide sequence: TGTGCCAGCACCCTTGGGGGGGCTTTTGTTAACTATGGCTACACCTTC. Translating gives CASTLGGAFVNYGYTF.

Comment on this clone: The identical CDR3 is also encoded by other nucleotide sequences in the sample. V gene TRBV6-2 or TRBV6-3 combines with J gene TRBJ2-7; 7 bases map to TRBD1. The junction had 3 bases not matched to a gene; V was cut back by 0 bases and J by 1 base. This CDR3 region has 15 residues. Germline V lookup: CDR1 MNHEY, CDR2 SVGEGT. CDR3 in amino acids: CASSYSGRGSYEQYF. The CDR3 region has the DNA TGTGCCAGCAGTTACTCCGGCAGGGGGTCCTACGAGCAGTACTTC.

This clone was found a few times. CDR3: CASSRSAGAPSGEQYF. DNA of the CDR3: TGTGCCAGCAGCCGATCGGCGGGGGCACCTAGTGGGGAGCAGTACTTC. This sequence joins TRBV4-2 and TRBJ2-7; tentative D call: TRBD2 (7 bases). The length of the CDR3 is 16 residues. Germline V CDR1 and CDR2: LGHNA, YNFKEQ. Trimming shortened V by 4 bases and J by 7 bases, and 23 bases separated the two germline ends.

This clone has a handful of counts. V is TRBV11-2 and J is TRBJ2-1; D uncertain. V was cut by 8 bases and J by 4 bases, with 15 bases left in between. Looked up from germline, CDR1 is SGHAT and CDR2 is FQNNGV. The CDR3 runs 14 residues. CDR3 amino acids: CASSVNRYYNEQFF. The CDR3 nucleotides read TGTGCCAGCTCCGTGAACAGATATTACAATGAGCAGTTCTTC.

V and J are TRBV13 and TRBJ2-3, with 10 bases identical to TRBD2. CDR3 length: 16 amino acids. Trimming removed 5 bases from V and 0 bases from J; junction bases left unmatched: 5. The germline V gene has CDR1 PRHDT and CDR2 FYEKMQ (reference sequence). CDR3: CASSTLAGLSTDTQYF. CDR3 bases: TGTGCCAGCAGCACACTAGCGGGACTTAGCACAGATACGCAGTATTTT. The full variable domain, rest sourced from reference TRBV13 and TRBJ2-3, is AAGVIQSPRHLIKEKRETATLKCYPIPRHDTVYWYQQGPGQDPQFLISFYEKMQSDKGSIPDRFSAQQFSDYHSELNMSSLELGDSALYFCASSTLAGLSTDTQYFGPGTRLTVL.

The CDR3 DNA is TGTGCCAGCAGCTTCGCGGGGGTCTTGTACAATGAGCAGTTCTTC. This gives the protein CASSFAGVLYNEQFF. This sequence joins TRBV5-4 and TRBJ2-1; TRBD2 matches at 7 bases. V lost 2 bases, J lost 4 bases, and 6 bases stayed unmatched. The CDR3 consists of 15 residues. Germline-derived CDR1 and CDR2 are SGHNT and YYREEE (reference sequence). Full variable domain (missing parts from reference TRBV5-4 and TRBJ2-1): ETGVTQSPTHLIKTRGQQVTLRCSSQSGHNTVSWYQQALGQGPQFIFQYYREEENGRGNFPPRFSGLQFPNYSSELNVNALELDDSALYLCASSFAGVLYNEQFFGPGTRLTVL.

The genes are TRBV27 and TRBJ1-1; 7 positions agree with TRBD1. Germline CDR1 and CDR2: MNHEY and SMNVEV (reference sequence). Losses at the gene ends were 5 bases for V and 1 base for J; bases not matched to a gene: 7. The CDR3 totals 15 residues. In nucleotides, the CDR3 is TGTGCCAGCAGTGCCGGACAGGCCTGGAACACTGAAGCTTTCTTT. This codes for CASSAGQAWNTEAFF.

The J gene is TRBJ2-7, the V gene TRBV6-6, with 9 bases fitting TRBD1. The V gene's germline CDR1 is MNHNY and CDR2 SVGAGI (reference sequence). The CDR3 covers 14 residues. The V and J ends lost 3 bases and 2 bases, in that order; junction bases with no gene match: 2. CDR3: CASSYGTGTYEQYF. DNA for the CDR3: TGTGCCAGCAGTTATGGGACAGGGACCTACGAGCAGTACTTC.

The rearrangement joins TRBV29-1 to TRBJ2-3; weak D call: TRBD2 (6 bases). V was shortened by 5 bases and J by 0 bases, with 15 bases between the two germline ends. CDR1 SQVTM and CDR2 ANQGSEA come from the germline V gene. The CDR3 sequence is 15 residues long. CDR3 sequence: CSVPSGPLSTDTQYF. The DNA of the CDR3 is TGCAGCGTTCCCAGCGGGCCTCTTAGCACAGATACGCAGTATTTT.

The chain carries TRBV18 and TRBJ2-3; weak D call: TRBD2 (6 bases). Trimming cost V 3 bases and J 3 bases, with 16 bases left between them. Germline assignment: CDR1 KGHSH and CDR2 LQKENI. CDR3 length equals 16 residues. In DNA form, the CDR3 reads TGTGCCAGCTCACCTATCGGAGGGCCTGTGACAGATACGCAGTATTTT. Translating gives CASSPIGGPVTDTQYF.

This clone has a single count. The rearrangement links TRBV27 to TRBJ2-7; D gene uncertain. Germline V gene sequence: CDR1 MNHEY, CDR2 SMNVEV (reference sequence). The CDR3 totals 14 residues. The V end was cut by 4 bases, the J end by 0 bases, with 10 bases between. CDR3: CASSSKTGSYEQYF. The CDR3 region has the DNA TGTGCCAGCAGTTCCAAGACGGGCTCCTACGAGCAGTACTTC.

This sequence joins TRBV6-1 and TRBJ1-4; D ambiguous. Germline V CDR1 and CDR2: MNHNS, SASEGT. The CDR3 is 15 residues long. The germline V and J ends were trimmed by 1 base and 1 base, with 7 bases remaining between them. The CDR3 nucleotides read TGTGCCAGCAGTGAAGAGCGGGTAACTAATGAAAAACTGTTTTTT. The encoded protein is CASSEERVTNEKLFF.

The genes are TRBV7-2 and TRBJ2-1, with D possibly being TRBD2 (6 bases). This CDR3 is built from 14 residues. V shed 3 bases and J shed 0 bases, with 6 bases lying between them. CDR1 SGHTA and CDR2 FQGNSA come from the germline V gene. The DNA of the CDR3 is TGTGCCAGCAGCTTCGGGAGCTCCTACAATGAGCAGTTCTTC. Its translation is CASSFGSSYNEQFF.

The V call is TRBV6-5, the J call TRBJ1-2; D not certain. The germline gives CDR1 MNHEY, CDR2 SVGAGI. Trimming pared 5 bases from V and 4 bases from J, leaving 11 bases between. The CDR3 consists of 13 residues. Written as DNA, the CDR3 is TGTGCCAGCAGTACCCGGGAAGGCTATGGCTACACCTTC. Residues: CASSTREGYGYTF.

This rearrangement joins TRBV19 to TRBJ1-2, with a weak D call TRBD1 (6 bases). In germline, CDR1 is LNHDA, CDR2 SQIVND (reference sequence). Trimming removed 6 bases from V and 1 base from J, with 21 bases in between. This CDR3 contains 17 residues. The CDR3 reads CASSRDILQGYNYGYTF. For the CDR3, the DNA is TGTGCCAGTAGCCGGGACATCCTGCAGGGGTATAACTATGGCTACACCTTC.

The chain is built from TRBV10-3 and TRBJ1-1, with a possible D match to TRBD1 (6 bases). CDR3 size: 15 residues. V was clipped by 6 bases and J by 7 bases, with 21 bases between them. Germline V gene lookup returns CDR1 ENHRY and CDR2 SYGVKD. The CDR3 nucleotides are TGTGCCATCAGAAGAAGTGCGGGGGCTCGGGGTGAAGCTTTCTTT. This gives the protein CAIRRSAGARGEAFF.

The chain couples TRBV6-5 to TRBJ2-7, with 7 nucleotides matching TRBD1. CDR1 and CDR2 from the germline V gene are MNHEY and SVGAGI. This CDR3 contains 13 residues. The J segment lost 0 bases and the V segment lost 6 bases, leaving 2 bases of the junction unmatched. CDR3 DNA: TGTGCCAGCAGGCGACAGGGCTCCTACGAGCAGTACTTC. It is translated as CASRRQGSYEQYF.

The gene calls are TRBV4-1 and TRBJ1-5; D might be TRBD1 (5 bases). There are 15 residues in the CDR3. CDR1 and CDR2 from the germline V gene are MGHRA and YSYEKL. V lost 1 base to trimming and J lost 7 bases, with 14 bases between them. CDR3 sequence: CASSQGPAGKQPQHF. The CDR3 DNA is TGCGCCAGCAGCCAAGGGCCGGCAGGGAAACAGCCCCAGCATTTT.

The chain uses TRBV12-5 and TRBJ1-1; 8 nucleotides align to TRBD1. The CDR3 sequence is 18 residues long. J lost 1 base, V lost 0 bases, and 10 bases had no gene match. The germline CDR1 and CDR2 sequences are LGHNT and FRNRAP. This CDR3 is CASGLVHLDRETNTEAFF. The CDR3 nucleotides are TGTGCTAGTGGTTTGGTACATCTGGACAGGGAGACGAACACTGAAGCTTTCTTT.

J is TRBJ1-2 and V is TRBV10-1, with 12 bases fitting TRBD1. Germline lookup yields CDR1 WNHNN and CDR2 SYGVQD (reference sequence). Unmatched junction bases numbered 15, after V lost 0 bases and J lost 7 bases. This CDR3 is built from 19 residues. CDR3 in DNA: TGCGCCAGCAGTGAGTCTGTGGCGGGACAGGGGGCTCGGCGGATTGGCTACACCTTC. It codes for CASSESVAGQGARRIGYTF.

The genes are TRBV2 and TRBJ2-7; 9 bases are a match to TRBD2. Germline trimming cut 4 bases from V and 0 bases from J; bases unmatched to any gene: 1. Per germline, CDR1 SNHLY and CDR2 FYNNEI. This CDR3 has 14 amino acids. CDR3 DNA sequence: TGTGCCAGCAGTGCGGGACTAGCCTCCTACGAGCAGTACTTC. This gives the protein CASSAGLASYEQYF.

The CDR3 loop is CASSSGGFSYGYTF. As DNA, the CDR3 is TGCGCCAGCAGCTCAGGGGGCTTTAGCTATGGCTACACCTTC. The V gene is TRBV5-1, the J gene TRBJ1-2; TRBD1 aligns across 8 bases. The CDR3 has 14 amino acids. Germline values: CDR1 SGHRS, CDR2 YFSETQ. V was clipped by 3 bases and J by 4 bases; unmatched bases: 5. Full variable domain (rest looked up from reference TRBV5-1 and TRBJ1-2): KAGVTQTPRYLIKTRGQQVTLSCSPISGHRSVSWYQQTPGQGLQFLFEYFSETQRNKGNFPGRFSGRQFSNSRSEMNVSTLELGDSALYLCASSSGGFSYGYTFGSGTRLTVV.

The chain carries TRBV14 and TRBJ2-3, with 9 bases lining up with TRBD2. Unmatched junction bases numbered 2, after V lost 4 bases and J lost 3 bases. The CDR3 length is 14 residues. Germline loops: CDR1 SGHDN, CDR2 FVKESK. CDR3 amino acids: CASSRREGTDTQYF. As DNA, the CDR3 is TGTGCCAGCAGCCGGCGGGAGGGGACAGATACGCAGTATTTT. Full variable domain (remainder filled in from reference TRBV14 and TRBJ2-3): EAGVTQFPSHSVIEKGQTVTLRCDPISGHDNLYWYRRVMGKEIKFLLHFVKESKQDESGMPNNRFLAERTGGTYSTLKVQPAELEDSGVYFCASSRREGTDTQYFGPGTRLTVL.

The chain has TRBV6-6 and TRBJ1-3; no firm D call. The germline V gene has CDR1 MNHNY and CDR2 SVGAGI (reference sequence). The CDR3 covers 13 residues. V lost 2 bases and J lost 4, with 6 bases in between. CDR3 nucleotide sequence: TGTGCCAGCAGTTACGTCGGGGGAAACACCATATATTTT. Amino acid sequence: CASSYVGGNTIYF.

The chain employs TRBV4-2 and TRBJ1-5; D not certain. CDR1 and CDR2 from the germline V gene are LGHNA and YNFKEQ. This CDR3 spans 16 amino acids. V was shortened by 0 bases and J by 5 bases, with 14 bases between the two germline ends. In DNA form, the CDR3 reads TGTGCCAGCAGCCAAGATCTTACAGAACATTATCAGCCCCAGCATTTT. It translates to CASSQDLTEHYQPQHF.